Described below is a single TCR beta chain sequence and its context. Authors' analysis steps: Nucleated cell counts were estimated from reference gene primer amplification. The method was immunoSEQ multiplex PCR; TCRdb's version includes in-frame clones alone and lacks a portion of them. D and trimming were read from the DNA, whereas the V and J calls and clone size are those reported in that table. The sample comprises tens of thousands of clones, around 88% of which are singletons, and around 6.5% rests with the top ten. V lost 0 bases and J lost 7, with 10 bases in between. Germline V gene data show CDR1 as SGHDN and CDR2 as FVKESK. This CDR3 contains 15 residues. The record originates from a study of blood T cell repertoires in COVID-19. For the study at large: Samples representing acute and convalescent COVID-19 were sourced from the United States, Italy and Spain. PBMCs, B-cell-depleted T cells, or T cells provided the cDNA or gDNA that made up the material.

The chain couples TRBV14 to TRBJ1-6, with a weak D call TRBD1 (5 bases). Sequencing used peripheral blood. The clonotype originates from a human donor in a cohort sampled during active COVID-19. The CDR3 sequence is CASSQDGRGNSPLHF. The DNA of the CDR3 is TGTGCCAGCAGCCAAGATGGGCGGGGGAATTCACCCCTCCACTTT.